The present T cell receptor (beta chain) was sequenced within a study of T-cell reconstitution after alpha-beta-depleted transplantation in children. Germline lookup yields CDR1 DFQATT and CDR2 SNEGSKA (reference sequence). Trimming took 1 base from V and 5 from J; bases not matched to a gene: 8. The CDR3 runs 16 residues. The TCRbeta library incorporated unique molecular identifiers. TCRdb redid the calling of the PCR reads with MiXCR, one entry per CDR3 protein. The table lists approximately 1,000,000 distinct CDR3 sequences, about 30% of them singletons, with about 28% in the top ten. The sample in question was PBMCs, mostly from graft donor cells, obtained 360 days after TCRalphabeta/CD19-depleted stem cell transplant. The chain carries TRBV20-1 and TRBJ2-1; TRBD2 agrees at 10 bases. The TCR comes from a boy in the first two years of life who had a stem cell transplant for SCID, so the T cells may come from the graft donor. CDR3 loop: CSARADLAGAHNEQFF. In DNA form, the CDR3 reads TGCAGTGCTAGAGCTGATCTAGCGGGGGCCCACAATGAGCAGTTCTTC.